This T cell receptor (beta chain) was identified during a study of cytomegalovirus exposure and HLA in healthy donors. Study observations and caveats: TCR association rates varied by HLA locus in a later analysis, with DRB1 highest and HLA-C lowest. Investigators reported under 200 TCR beta chains as tied to cytomegalovirus.

Germline V lookup: CDR1 SNHLY, CDR2 FYNNEI. The CDR3 length is 14 residues. V trimming: 7 bases; J trimming: 7 bases; junction bases outside the gene matches: 6. Researchers ran the PCR with 60 Vbeta and 13 Jbeta primers. Clones were read by immunoSEQ multiplex PCR, and TCRdb kept only the in-frame ones, dropping some. Seen here are around 160,000 clones, roughly 71% observed once, and the top ten hold 7% to 9%. A word on this clone: Its antigen is not known.

Specimen: PBMCs. The clonotype comes from a male donor in good health and CMV-seropositive. The chain joins TRBV2 to TRBJ1-4, with 10 bases fitting TRBD1. The CDR3 loop is CASKSDRGGEKLFF. The CDR3 region has the DNA TGTGCCAGCAAGTCGGACAGGGGGGGTGAAAAACTGTTTTTT. Drawing the rest from reference TRBV2 and TRBJ1-4, the complete variable domain is EPEVTQTPSHQVTQMGQEVILRCVPISNHLYFYWYRQILGQKVEFLVSFYNNEISEKSEIFDDQFSVERPDGSNFTLKIRSTKLEDSAMYFCASKSDRGGEKLFFGSGTQLSVL.